This T cell receptor (beta chain) was sequenced during a study of T cell responses to AZD1222 COVID-19 vaccine. General study findings and limits: Possibly, clonal diversity was underestimated; donors were largely white British and included more females. Sampling that yielded the repertoires occurred only after the peak T cell response.

CDR3 length: 15 residues. Germline V CDR1 and CDR2: SGHAT, FQNNGV. V shed 5 bases and J shed 2 bases, with 13 bases lying between them. A note on this clone: Its antigen is undetermined.

Produced via immunoSEQ multiplex PCR; TCRdb's table is partial and in-frame only. Altogether about 93,000 clones are present, around nine tenths being singletons, with the ten largest covering about 3%. The receptor's source is an adult in good health. Sequenced here: peripheral blood, sampled on day 0 of MenACWY control vaccination. J is TRBJ2-1 and V is TRBV11-2, with D hard to call. CDR3 in amino acids: CASSKDGLPYNEQFF. CDR3 coding DNA: TGTGCCAGCAGCAAAGATGGGCTTCCCTACAATGAGCAGTTCTTC.